The text below deals with one TCR beta chain. Patients were excluded for autoimmune disease history or systemic immunosuppression. This sample is drawn from a study of OX40 agonist ivuxolimab in advanced cancers. Study context: Patients achieving partial responses numbered three: one hepatocellular carcinoma case and two cutaneous melanoma cases.

The assay was immunoSEQ multiplex PCR, and TCRdb's table has in-frame clones only and misses some. The profile covers 95,000 to 150,000 clones, with 85% to 90% appearing a single time and around 0.53% taken by the ten largest. Germline V gives CDR1 SGHDT, CDR2 YYEEEE. CDR3 length equals 14 residues. V was cut by 5 bases and J by 9 bases, with 15 bases left in between. Source: CD4+ or CD8+ T cells sorted from blood, taken in a trial of the OX40 agonist ivuxolimab. V and J are TRBV5-6 and TRBJ1-6; maybe TRBD1 (5 bases). This sequence was found in an adult with an advanced solid tumor such as melanoma, head and neck, liver or kidney cancer. CDR3 sequence (DNA): TGTGCCAGCAGTCGGGGGGATGTAGGTTCACCCCTCCACTTT. This gives the protein CASSRGDVGSPLHF. Using reference TRBV5-6 and TRBJ1-6 for the parts outside the CDR3, the full variable domain is DAGVTQSPTHLIKTRGQQVTLRCSPKSGHDTVSWYQQALGQGPQFIFQYYEEEERQRGNFPDRFSGHQFPNYSSELNVNALLLGDSALYLCASSRGDVGSPLHFGNGTRLTVT.